This TCR beta chain stems from a study of blood T cell repertoires in COVID-19. Study in general: Both acute and convalescent COVID-19 samples were obtained from the United States, Italy and Spain. T cells, B-cell-depleted T cells, or PBMCs provided the cDNA or gDNA that served as material.

Original processing methods: Researchers report that nucleated cell counts were estimated from reference gene primer amplification. Here immunoSEQ multiplex PCR was the method, and the copy in TCRdb shows in-frame clones only, minus some. That table is the source of V, J and clone size, and D and trimming were worked out from the DNA. Of 50,000 or so clones listed, more than 80% are singletons. The CDR3 sequence is 13 residues long. The germline V gene encodes CDR1 SGHRS and CDR2 YFSETQ. V was pared by 4 bases and J by 10 bases, with 15 bases between. This chain links TRBV5-1 with TRBJ2-1; D not certain. The clonotype was recovered from a woman aged 55-70 years with acute or convalescent COVID-19. The material sequenced was peripheral blood. CDR3 sequence: CASSGLSATEQFF. For the CDR3, the DNA is TGCGCCAGCAGCGGCCTCAGCGCGACGGAGCAGTTCTTC.